This TCR beta chain was identified during a study of post-analysis software for immune sequencing data. Across the whole study: The patients showed relapsing-remitting, secondary progressive and progressive-relapsing multiple sclerosis courses.

General study findings and limits: Compared with controls, patients had more of roughly five TRBV segments, including TRBV5-6, TRBV5-1 and TRBV20-1. Among multiple sclerosis patients, normalized Chao1 diversity was significantly below that of controls.

Unique molecular identifiers featured in each of the TCR beta cDNA libraries. TCRdb recomputed calls from the PCR reads with MiXCR, one row per CDR3 protein. The sample includes 380,000 or so distinct CDR3 sequences, 30% to 45% of them seen just once. The germline gives CDR1 DFQATT, CDR2 SNEGSKA (reference sequence). The CDR3 covers 14 residues. The germline V and J ends were trimmed by 2 bases and 6 bases, with 14 bases remaining between them. This clonotype has only a few counts. The antigen remains unidentified. The sequencing input was blood. This TCR came from a girl aged 5 to 17 with multiple sclerosis. This chain uses TRBV20-1 with TRBJ2-4; possibly TRBD2 for D (5 bases). As DNA, the CDR3 is TGCAGTGCTAGACCCGGCCTCGGGGTAAACATTCAGTACTTC. This encodes CSARPGLGVNIQYF.